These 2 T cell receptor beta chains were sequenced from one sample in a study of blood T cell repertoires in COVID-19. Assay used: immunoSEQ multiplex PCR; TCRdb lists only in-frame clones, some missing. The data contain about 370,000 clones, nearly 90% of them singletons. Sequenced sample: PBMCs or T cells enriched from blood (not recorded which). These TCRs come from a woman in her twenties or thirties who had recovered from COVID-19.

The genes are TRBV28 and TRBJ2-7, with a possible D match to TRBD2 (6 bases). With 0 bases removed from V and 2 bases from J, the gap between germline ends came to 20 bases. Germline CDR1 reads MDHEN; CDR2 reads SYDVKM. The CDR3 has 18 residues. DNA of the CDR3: TGTGCCAGCAGTTTATGGTATGTAGGAGGGAGAAACCCCTACGAGCAGTACTTC. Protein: CASSLWYVGGRNPYEQYF.

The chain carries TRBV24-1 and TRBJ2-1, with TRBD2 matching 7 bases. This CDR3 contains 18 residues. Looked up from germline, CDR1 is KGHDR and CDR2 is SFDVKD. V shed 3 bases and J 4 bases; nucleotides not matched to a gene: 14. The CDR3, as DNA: TGTGCCACCAGTGATCCCTCGGGGGAGGGTGAACCGTACAATGAGCAGTTCTTC. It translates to CATSDPSGEGEPYNEQFF.